This T cell receptor (beta chain) was documented in a study of long-term antiretroviral therapy in people with HIV. They ran version v3.0 of the immunoSEQ assay at survey level. TCRdb's copy holds only in-frame clones and misses some; the assay was immunoSEQ multiplex PCR. This table holds around 19,000 clones, 75% to 85% found once. Trimming removed 2 bases from V and 2 bases from J; junction bases left unmatched: 11. The CDR3 is 19 residues long. CDR1 and CDR2 (germline): SGHVS, FNYEAQ. The specimen was unsorted PBMCs, collected at the start of antiretroviral therapy. J is TRBJ2-6 and V is TRBV7-6; 8 bases map to TRBD1. The sequence came from a young man with HIV. The CDR3 DNA reads as TGTGCCAGCAGCTTAAGGGCAGGACAGGGCTTGACTGGGGCCAACGTCCTGACTTTC. It translates to CASSLRAGQGLTGANVLTF.